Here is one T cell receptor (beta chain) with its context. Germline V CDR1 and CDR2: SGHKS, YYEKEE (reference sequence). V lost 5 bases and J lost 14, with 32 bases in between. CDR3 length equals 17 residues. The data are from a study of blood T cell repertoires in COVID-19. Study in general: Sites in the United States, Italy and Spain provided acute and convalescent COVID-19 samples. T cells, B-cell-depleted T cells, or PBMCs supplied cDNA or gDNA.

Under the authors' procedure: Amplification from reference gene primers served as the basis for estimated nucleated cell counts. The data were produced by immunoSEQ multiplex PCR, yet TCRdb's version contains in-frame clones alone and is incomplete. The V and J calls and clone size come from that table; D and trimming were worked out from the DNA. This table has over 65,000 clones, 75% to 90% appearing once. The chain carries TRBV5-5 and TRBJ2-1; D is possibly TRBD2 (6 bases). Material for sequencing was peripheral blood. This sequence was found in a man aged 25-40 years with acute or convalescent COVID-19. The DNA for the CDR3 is TGTGCCAGCAGGTCCCCGTTGCGGGCGCCGCGGGATGGGGGTGAGTTCTTC. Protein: CASRSPLRAPRDGGEFF.